The source of this T cell receptor (beta chain) is a study of T cells in Graves' hyperthyroidism and ophthalmopathy. About this clonotype: It may be a read error: a sequence one base away is much more abundant.

This CDR3 region has 16 residues. Per germline, CDR1 DFQATT and CDR2 SNEGSKA (reference sequence). The investigators amplified TCR beta CDR3 regions from RNA transcripts. RT-PCR in the first round (using the HTBI primer set) targeted the TCR CDR3. TCRdb called the multiplex PCR reads again in MiXCR, with one record for every CDR3 protein. The sample holds around 450,000 distinct CDR3 sequences, roughly 15% seen once. Sequencing was performed on blood. The V gene is TRBV20-1, the J gene TRBJ2-5; 14 nucleotides agree with TRBD2. The clonotype comes from a woman under 30 with Graves' hyperthyroidism. CDR3 loop: CSAKNPGTSGREIQYF. The CDR3 DNA sequence: TGCAGTGCTAAAAACCCCGGGACTAGCGGGAGAGAGATCCAGTACTTC.